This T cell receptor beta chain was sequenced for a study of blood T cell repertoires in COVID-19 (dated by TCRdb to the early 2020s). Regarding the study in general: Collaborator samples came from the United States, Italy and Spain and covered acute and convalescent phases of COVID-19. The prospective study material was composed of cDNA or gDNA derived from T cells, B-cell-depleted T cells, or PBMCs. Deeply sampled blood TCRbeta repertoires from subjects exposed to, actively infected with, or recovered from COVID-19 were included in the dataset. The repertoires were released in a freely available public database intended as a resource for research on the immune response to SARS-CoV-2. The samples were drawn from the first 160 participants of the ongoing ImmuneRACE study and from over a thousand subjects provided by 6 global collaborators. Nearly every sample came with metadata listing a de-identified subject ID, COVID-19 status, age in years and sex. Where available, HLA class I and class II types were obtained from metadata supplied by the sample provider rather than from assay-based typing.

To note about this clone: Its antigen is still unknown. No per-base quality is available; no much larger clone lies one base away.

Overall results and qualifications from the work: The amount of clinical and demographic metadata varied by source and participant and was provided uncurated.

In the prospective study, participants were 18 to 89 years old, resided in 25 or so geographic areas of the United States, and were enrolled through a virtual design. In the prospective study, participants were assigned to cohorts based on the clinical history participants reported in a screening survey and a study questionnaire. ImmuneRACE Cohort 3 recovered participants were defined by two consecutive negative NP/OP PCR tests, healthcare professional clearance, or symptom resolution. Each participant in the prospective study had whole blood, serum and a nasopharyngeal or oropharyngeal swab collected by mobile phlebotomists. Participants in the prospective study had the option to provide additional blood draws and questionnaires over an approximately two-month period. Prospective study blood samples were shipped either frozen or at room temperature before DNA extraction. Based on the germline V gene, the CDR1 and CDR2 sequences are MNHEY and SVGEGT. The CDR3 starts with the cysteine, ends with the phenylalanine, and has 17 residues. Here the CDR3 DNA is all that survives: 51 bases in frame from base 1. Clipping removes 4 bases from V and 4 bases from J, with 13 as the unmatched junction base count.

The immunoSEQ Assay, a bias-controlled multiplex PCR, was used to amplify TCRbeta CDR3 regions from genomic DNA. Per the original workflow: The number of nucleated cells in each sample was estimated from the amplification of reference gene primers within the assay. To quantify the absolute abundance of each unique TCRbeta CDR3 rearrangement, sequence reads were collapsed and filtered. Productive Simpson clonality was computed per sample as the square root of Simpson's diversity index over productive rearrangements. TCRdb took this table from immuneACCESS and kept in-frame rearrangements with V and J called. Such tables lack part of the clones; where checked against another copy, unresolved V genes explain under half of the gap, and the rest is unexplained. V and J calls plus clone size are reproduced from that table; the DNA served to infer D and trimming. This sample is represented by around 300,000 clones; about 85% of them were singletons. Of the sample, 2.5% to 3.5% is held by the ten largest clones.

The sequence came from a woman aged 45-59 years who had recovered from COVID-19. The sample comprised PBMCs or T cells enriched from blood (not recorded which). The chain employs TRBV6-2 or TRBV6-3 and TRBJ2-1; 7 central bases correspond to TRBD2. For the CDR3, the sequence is CASSSRGSGGRYNEQFF. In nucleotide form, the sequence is TGTGCCAGCAGTTCCCGGGGGTCGGGAGGAAGGTACAATGAGCAGTTCTTC.